This T cell receptor (beta chain) came from a study of T cells after yellow fever vaccination. Via MiXCR, TCRdb re-called the 5' RACE reads, giving one row per CDR3 protein. The sample records fewer than 450,000 distinct CDR3 sequences, roughly 10% being singletons. V was pared by 0 bases and J by 3 bases, with 9 bases of the junction left unmatched. This CDR3 is built from 17 residues. The germline CDR1 and CDR2 sequences are MNHEY and SVGAGI. This clonotype has just a few counts. The source of this sequence is a man between 18 and 29 years old who received the YFV17D yellow fever vaccine. The chain couples TRBV6-5 to TRBJ1-2; TRBD1 agrees at 8 bases. Here the sequenced sample was PBMCs, taken on the day of the first yellow fever vaccination. CDR3 DNA: TGTGCCAGCAGTTACTCGATAACTGGACAGGGTCACTATGGCTACACCTTC. Encoded protein: CASSYSITGQGHYGYTF.